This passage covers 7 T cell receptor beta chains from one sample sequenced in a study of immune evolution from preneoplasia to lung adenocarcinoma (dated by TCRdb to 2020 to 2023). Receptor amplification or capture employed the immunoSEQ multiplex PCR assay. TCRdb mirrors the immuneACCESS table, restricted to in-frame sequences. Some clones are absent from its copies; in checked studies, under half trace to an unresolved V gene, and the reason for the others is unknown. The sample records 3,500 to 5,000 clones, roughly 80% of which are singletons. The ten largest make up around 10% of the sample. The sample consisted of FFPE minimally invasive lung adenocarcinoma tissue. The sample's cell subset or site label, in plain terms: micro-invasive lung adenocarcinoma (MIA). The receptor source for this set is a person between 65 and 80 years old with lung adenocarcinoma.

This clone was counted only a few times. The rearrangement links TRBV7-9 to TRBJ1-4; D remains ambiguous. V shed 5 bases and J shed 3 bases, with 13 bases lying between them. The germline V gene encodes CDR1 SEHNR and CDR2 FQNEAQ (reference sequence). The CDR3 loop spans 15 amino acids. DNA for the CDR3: TGTGCCAGCAGCCCCGGCCGTTCGGCTAATGAAAAACTGTTTTTT. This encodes CASSPGRSANEKLFF.

The CDR3 sequence: CASSFTGSNYEQYF. CDR3 nucleotide sequence: TGTGCCAGCAGTTTCACAGGGAGTAACTACGAGCAGTACTTC. The chain employs TRBV27 and TRBJ2-7, with D tentatively TRBD1 (6 bases). Trimming shortened V by 3 bases and J by 3 bases, and 12 bases separated the two germline ends. CDR3 length equals 14 residues. CDR1 is MNHEY and CDR2 is SMNVEV in the germline V gene (reference sequence).

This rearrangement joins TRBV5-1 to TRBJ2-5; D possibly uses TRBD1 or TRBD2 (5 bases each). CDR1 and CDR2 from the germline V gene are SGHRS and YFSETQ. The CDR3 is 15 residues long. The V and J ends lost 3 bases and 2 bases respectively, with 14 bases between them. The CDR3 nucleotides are TGCGCCAGCAGCTCACAGCCGGGACCGCAAGAGACCCAGTACTTC. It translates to CASSSQPGPQETQYF.

The CDR3 protein is CASSLQGVVEKLFF. DNA of the CDR3: TGTGCCAGCAGCTTACAGGGGGTAGTGGAAAAACTGTTTTTT. The chain couples TRBV7-9 to TRBJ1-4, with 7 bases fitting TRBD1. The J segment lost 8 bases and the V segment lost 2 bases, leaving 5 bases of the junction unmatched. Germline CDR1 SEHNR, CDR2 FQNEAQ (reference sequence). The CDR3 is 14 amino acids.

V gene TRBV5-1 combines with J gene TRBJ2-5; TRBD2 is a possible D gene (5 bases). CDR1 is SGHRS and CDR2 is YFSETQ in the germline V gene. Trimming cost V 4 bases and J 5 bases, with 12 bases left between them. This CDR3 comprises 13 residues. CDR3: CASSRRGEETQYF. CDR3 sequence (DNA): TGCGCCAGCAGCCGCCGTGGGGAGGAGACCCAGTACTTC. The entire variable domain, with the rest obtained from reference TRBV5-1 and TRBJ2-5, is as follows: KAGVTQTPRYLIKTRGQQVTLSCSPISGHRSVSWYQQTPGQGLQFLFEYFSETQRNKGNFPGRFSGRQFSNSRSEMNVSTLELGDSALYLCASSRRGEETQYFGPGTRLLVL.

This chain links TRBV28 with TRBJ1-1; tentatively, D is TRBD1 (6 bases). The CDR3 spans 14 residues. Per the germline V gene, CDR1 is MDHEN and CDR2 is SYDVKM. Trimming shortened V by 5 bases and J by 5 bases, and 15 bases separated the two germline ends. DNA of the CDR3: TGTGCCAGCAGTCTTACAGGGTTGTGGACTGAAGCTTTCTTT. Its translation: CASSLTGLWTEAFF.

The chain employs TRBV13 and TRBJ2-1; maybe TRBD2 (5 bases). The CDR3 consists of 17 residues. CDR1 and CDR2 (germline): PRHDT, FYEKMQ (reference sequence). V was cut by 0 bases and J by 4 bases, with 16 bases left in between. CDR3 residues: CASSLGSGVRLYNEQFF. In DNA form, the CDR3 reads TGTGCCAGCAGCTTAGGTTCCGGGGTACGACTATACAATGAGCAGTTCTTC.